A selection of T cell receptor beta chains follows, all from one sample in a study of blood T cell repertoires in COVID-19. Libraries were prepared by immunoSEQ multiplex PCR; TCRdb keeps only in-frame clonotypes and omits some of them. Of 250,000 to 300,000 clones in the sample, roughly 90% are singletons; the top ten hold over 1.5%. The sequencing sample was made of peripheral blood. These receptor sequences come from a man aged 30-40 years with active or convalescent COVID-19. Each CDR3 is given with its conserved first and last residue. The D gene is left open where the match is weak. Where a row states a size, it is once, few, many or the class of an expanded clone; other rows omit it.

J gene | clone size | CDR3 length | D gene | V gene | CDR3 DNA | CDR3 protein
TRBJ2-6 | once | 20 | TRBD1 | TRBV24-1 | TGTGCCACCAATCTTCGGTCCCCCGGGACAGGGTCCGCTGGGGCCAACGTCCTGACTTTC | CATNLRSPGTGSAGANVLTF
TRBJ2-5 | . | 14 | . | TRBV25-1 | TGTGCCAGCAGTGAATGGGCAGAACAAGAGACCCAGTACTTC | CASSEWAEQETQYF
TRBJ1-6 | . | 14 | . | TRBV2 | TGTGCCAGCAGCGCCACCGAAGGGAGTTCACCCCTCCACTTT | CASSATEGSSPLHF
TRBJ1-5 | few | 17 | TRBD1 | TRBV5-1 | TGCGCCAGCAGCTTGGGGGTAACGGGACAGAGCAATCAGCCCCAGCATTTT | CASSLGVTGQSNQPQHF
TRBJ2-3 | once | 16 | TRBD2 | TRBV6-4 | TGTGCCAGCAGTGTCGCCTCTAGCGGGGGGGCAGATACGCAGTATTTT | CASSVASSGGADTQYF
TRBJ2-2 | . | 12 | . | TRBV29-1 | TGCAGCGTTATCCGGGGGACCGGGGAGCTGTTTTTT | CSVIRGTGELFF
TRBJ1-1 | . | 15 | . | TRBV5-1 | TGCGCCAGCAGCTCCGGACAGAATTCGAACACTGAAGCTTTCTTT | CASSSGQNSNTEAFF
TRBJ1-5 | once | 15 | . | TRBV4-2 | TGTGCCAGCAGCCATACGGACCGAGGGAATCAGCCCCAGCATTTT | CASSHTDRGNQPQHF
TRBJ2-7 | . | 17 | . | TRBV6-2/TRBV6-3 | TGTGCCAGCAGCCGACTTCAAAGGCAGGGAAGCTCCTACGAGCAGTACTTC | CASSRLQRQGSSYEQYF
TRBJ2-6 | . | 15 | . | TRBV5-5 | TGTGCCAGCAGCTTCCTAAGCTCTGGGGCCAACGTCCTGACTTTC | CASSFLSSGANVLTF
TRBJ2-2 | . | 14 | . | TRBV4-1 | TGCGCCAGCAGCCAAGCGGGGAGCACCGGGGAGCTGTTTTTT | CASSQAGSTGELFF
TRBJ2-3 | once | 15 | TRBD1 | TRBV4-1 | TGCGCCAGCAGCCCCAGGACAGGGGGCACAGATACGCAGTATTTT | CASSPRTGGTDTQYF
TRBJ1-6 | . | 13 | TRBD1 | TRBV29-1 | TGCAGCGTCCAGGGGGACAGTAATTCACCCCTCCACTTT | CSVQGDSNSPLHF
TRBJ2-7 | . | 15 | . | TRBV13 | TGTGCCAGCAGCAGTGGGGCCAGGCCTACCTACGAGCAGTACTTC | CASSSGARPTYEQYF
TRBJ2-1 | . | 14 | . | TRBV2 | TGTGCCAGCAGTGAACTGGGGACGGGGGACGAGCAGTTCTTC | CASSELGTGDEQFF
TRBJ2-5 | . | 15 | . | TRBV7-9 | TGTGCCAGCAGCTACAACGCCGGGACACGAGAGACCCAGTACTTC | CASSYNAGTRETQYF
TRBJ1-2 | many | 15 | TRBD1 | TRBV7-2 | TGTGCCAGCAGCTTGGGGACAGGGTCTACGTATGGCTACACCTTC | CASSLGTGSTYGYTF
TRBJ2-4 | . | 16 | TRBD1 | TRBV30 | TGTGCCTGGAGTGGTCCGGACAGGGGAGCCAAAAACATTCAGTACTTC | CAWSGPDRGAKNIQYF
TRBJ1-5 | . | 14 | TRBD1 | TRBV19 | TGTGCCACCAAGTTTACAGGGGGAAATCAGCCCCAGCATTTT | CATKFTGGNQPQHF
TRBJ2-1 | . | 14 | . | TRBV7-9 | TGTGCCAGCAGCTTCTCTGCGTCCTACAATGAGCAGTTCTTC | CASSFSASYNEQFF
TRBJ1-4 | . | 15 | . | TRBV27 | TGTGCCAGCAGTTCAACAGGGCGAGGGGGTGAAAAACTGTTTTTT | CASSSTGRGGEKLFF
TRBJ2-2 | once | 16 | . | TRBV15 | TGTGCCACCAGCATCAGGGGACCCCTACCCCTCGGGGAGCTGTTTTTT | CATSIRGPLPLGELFF
TRBJ2-2 | . | 15 | . | TRBV10-2 | TGCGCCAGCAGGCGGGGAACCGCGAACACCGGGGAGCTGTTTTTT | CASRRGTANTGELFF
TRBJ2-3 | . | 13 | . | TRBV6-5 | TGTGCCAGTAGACAGGACAGTAGAGATACGCAGTATTTT | CASRQDSRDTQYF
TRBJ1-3 | once | 15 | TRBD1 | TRBV3-1/TRBV3-2 | TGTGCCAGCAGCCAAGATTTCAGGGGGGGAAACACCATATATTTT | CASSQDFRGGNTIYF